This T cell receptor beta chain is drawn from a study of blood T cell repertoires in COVID-19. Study-level information: Sample material is recorded as cDNA or gDNA derived from T cells, B-cell-depleted T cells, or PBMCs.

This clone has a handful of counts. Original processing notes: Reference gene primer amplification in the assay estimated nucleated cell counts. Using immunoSEQ multiplex PCR, the repertoire was profiled, and TCRdb retains in-frame clones only, with some absent. V, J and clone size derive from that table, while D and trimming were established from the DNA sequence. The sample has about 140,000 clones; 60% to 85% are singletons. CDR3 length: 11 residues. Trimming pared 5 bases from V and 6 bases from J, leaving 5 bases between. The sequenced sample consisted of peripheral blood. The source of this sequence is a woman older than 75 with active or convalescent COVID-19. The chain joins TRBV5-3 to TRBJ2-2; D ambiguous. TRBV5-3 is designated an ORF whose function remains uncertain. CDR3 sequence: CARRVAGELFF. The CDR3 DNA reads TGTGCCAGAAGGGTAGCCGGGGAGCTGTTTTTT.